These T cell receptor beta chains were read from a single sample in a study of brain T cells in children with intractable seizures. Clones were read by immunoSEQ multiplex PCR, and TCRdb kept only the in-frame ones, dropping some. The sample records about 340,000 clones, 93% being singletons. Sequenced material: peripheral blood, taken about 5 months after surgery. These receptors were collected from a boy under two years old with tuberous sclerosis and intractable seizures. Each CDR3 is given with its conserved first and last residue. D genes are given only for firm matches. Rows may omit the clone size; those that give it use once, few, many or a size class.

d_call: .
j_call: TRBJ1-1
v_call: TRBV24-1
clone_size: .
cdr3_length: 13
cdr3_aa: CATSGGRDTEAFF
cdr3_nt: TGTGCCACCAGTGGAGGCAGGGACACTGAAGCTTTCTTT

d_call: .
j_call: TRBJ2-1
v_call: TRBV24-1
clone_size: .
cdr3_length: 16
cdr3_aa: CATSGPLPSSYNEQFF
cdr3_nt: TGTGCCACCAGTGGCCCACTACCGAGCTCCTACAATGAGCAGTTCTTC

d_call: .
j_call: TRBJ2-1
v_call: TRBV9
clone_size: .
cdr3_length: 15
cdr3_aa: CASSVVEGSYNEQFF
cdr3_nt: TGTGCCAGCAGCGTAGTGGAGGGTTCCTACAATGAGCAGTTCTTC

d_call: .
j_call: TRBJ1-5
v_call: TRBV7-8
clone_size: .
cdr3_length: 15
cdr3_aa: CASSLVLGGNQPQHF
cdr3_nt: TGTGCCAGCAGCTTAGTGTTGGGAGGCAATCAGCCCCAGCATTTT

d_call: TRBD1
j_call: TRBJ2-3
v_call: TRBV9
clone_size: .
cdr3_length: 15
cdr3_aa: CASSEQGADTDTQYF
cdr3_nt: TGTGCCAGCAGCGAACAGGGGGCGGACACAGATACGCAGTATTTT

d_call: TRBD1
j_call: TRBJ1-2
v_call: TRBV3-1/TRBV3-2
clone_size: .
cdr3_length: 15
cdr3_aa: CASSPLGQGGYGYTF
cdr3_nt: TGTGCCAGCAGCCCCCTAGGACAGGGGGGATATGGCTACACCTTC

d_call: .
j_call: TRBJ2-3
v_call: TRBV28
clone_size: .
cdr3_length: 13
cdr3_aa: CASSLTTPRTQYF
cdr3_nt: TGTGCCAGCAGTTTGACTACCCCCCGGACGCAGTATTTT

d_call: TRBD1
j_call: TRBJ1-6
v_call: TRBV5-1
clone_size: .
cdr3_length: 15
cdr3_aa: CASSPTGTESSPLHF
cdr3_nt: TGCGCCAGCAGCCCAACCGGGACAGAGAGTTCACCCCTCCACTTT

d_call: TRBD1
j_call: TRBJ1-2
v_call: TRBV30
clone_size: .
cdr3_length: 15
cdr3_aa: CAWTYTGTGTYGYTF
cdr3_nt: TGTGCCTGGACTTACACCGGGACAGGGACCTATGGCTACACCTTC

d_call: .
j_call: TRBJ2-7
v_call: TRBV29-1
clone_size: .
cdr3_length: 13
cdr3_aa: CSVEVGPAYEQYF
cdr3_nt: TGCAGCGTTGAAGTGGGGCCAGCCTACGAGCAGTACTTC

d_call: TRBD1
j_call: TRBJ1-1
v_call: TRBV6-5
clone_size: .
cdr3_length: 14
cdr3_aa: CASRWTGMNTEAFF
cdr3_nt: TGTGCCAGCAGATGGACAGGGATGAACACTGAAGCTTTCTTT

d_call: .
j_call: TRBJ2-2
v_call: TRBV11-3
clone_size: .
cdr3_length: 14
cdr3_aa: CASSPRTQAGELFF
cdr3_nt: TGTGCCAGCAGCCCAAGGACTCAGGCCGGGGAGCTGTTTTTT

d_call: TRBD2
j_call: TRBJ2-1
v_call: TRBV7-6
clone_size: .
cdr3_length: 17
cdr3_aa: CASSLGGLAGDEAEQFF
cdr3_nt: TGTGCCAGCAGCTTGGGAGGACTAGCGGGAGACGAGGCTGAGCAGTTCTTC

d_call: .
j_call: TRBJ2-5
v_call: TRBV6-6
clone_size: .
cdr3_length: 14
cdr3_aa: CASSQTQLGETQYF
cdr3_nt: TGTGCCAGCAGCCAGACACAACTGGGGGAGACCCAGTACTTC

d_call: TRBD2
j_call: TRBJ2-1
v_call: TRBV6-5
clone_size: .
cdr3_length: 15
cdr3_aa: CASSSGLAGASRQFF
cdr3_nt: TGTGCCAGCAGTTCCGGACTAGCGGGAGCCTCAAGACAGTTCTTC

d_call: .
j_call: TRBJ2-7
v_call: TRBV20-1
clone_size: .
cdr3_length: 13
cdr3_aa: CSASWKGLYEQYF
cdr3_nt: TGCAGTGCTAGTTGGAAGGGGTTGTACGAGCAGTACTTC

d_call: .
j_call: TRBJ1-2
v_call: TRBV7-9
clone_size: few
cdr3_length: 18
cdr3_aa: CASSRTLFSAQANYGYTF
cdr3_nt: TGTGCCAGCAGCCGAACCCTTTTTAGTGCGCAAGCTAACTATGGCTACACCTTC

d_call: TRBD2
j_call: TRBJ2-1
v_call: TRBV2
clone_size: .
cdr3_length: 15
cdr3_aa: CARSEVGGGWGEQFF
cdr3_nt: TGTGCCCGCAGTGAAGTGGGGGGAGGGTGGGGAGAGCAGTTCTTC

d_call: TRBD2
j_call: TRBJ2-1
v_call: TRBV6-6
clone_size: .
cdr3_length: 16
cdr3_aa: CASSGTSGRIMNEQFF
cdr3_nt: TGTGCCAGCAGCGGGACTAGCGGGAGGATAATGAATGAGCAGTTCTTC

d_call: .
j_call: TRBJ2-7
v_call: TRBV27
clone_size: .
cdr3_length: 11
cdr3_aa: CASGSSYEQYF
cdr3_nt: TGTGCCAGCGGGAGCTCCTACGAGCAGTACTTC

d_call: TRBD2
j_call: TRBJ2-3
v_call: TRBV7-3
clone_size: .
cdr3_length: 21
cdr3_aa: CASSLILSGREAGDRSDTQYF
cdr3_nt: TGTGCCAGCAGCTTAATTCTATCGGGGCGTGAGGCGGGGGATCGTTCAGATACGCAGTATTTT

d_call: .
j_call: TRBJ1-3
v_call: TRBV10-3
clone_size: .
cdr3_length: 13
cdr3_aa: CAISGTSGNTIYF
cdr3_nt: TGTGCCATCAGTGGGACATCTGGAAACACCATATATTTT

d_call: .
j_call: TRBJ1-1
v_call: TRBV19
clone_size: .
cdr3_length: 14
cdr3_aa: CASTSGQRNTEAFF
cdr3_nt: TGTGCCAGTACCTCTGGACAGAGGAACACTGAAGCTTTCTTT

d_call: .
j_call: TRBJ1-1
v_call: TRBV7-9
clone_size: .
cdr3_length: 14
cdr3_aa: CASSLRVLNTEAFF
cdr3_nt: TGTGCCAGCAGCTTACGCGTTTTGAACACTGAAGCTTTCTTT

d_call: .
j_call: TRBJ2-7
v_call: TRBV5-1
clone_size: once
cdr3_length: 15
cdr3_aa: CASSAVEGTYYEQYF
cdr3_nt: TGCGCCAGCAGCGCGGTGGAGGGGACCTACTACGAGCAGTACTTC

d_call: .
j_call: TRBJ1-6
v_call: TRBV12-3/TRBV12-4
clone_size: .
cdr3_length: 11
cdr3_aa: CASSLRSGVHF
cdr3_nt: TGTGCCAGCAGTTTACGGTCAGGGGTTCACTTT

d_call: TRBD2
j_call: TRBJ2-3
v_call: TRBV20-1
clone_size: .
cdr3_length: 14
cdr3_aa: CSASKREGTDTQYF
cdr3_nt: TGCAGTGCTAGTAAGCGGGAGGGCACAGATACGCAGTATTTT

d_call: .
j_call: TRBJ1-2
v_call: TRBV4-1
clone_size: .
cdr3_length: 18
cdr3_aa: CASSQDWKVYLPNYGYTF
cdr3_nt: TGCGCCAGCAGCCAAGATTGGAAAGTGTACCTACCTAACTATGGCTACACCTTC

d_call: .
j_call: TRBJ1-3
v_call: TRBV11-2
clone_size: .
cdr3_length: 14
cdr3_aa: CASSSQGYGNTIYF
cdr3_nt: TGTGCCAGCAGTTCCCAGGGTTACGGAAACACCATATATTTT

d_call: TRBD1
j_call: TRBJ2-5
v_call: TRBV11-3
clone_size: .
cdr3_length: 16
cdr3_aa: CASSDPGAGGMETQYF
cdr3_nt: TGTGCCAGCAGCGACCCCGGGGCAGGGGGTATGGAGACCCAGTACTTC

d_call: TRBD1
j_call: TRBJ2-7
v_call: TRBV19
clone_size: .
cdr3_length: 13
cdr3_aa: CATSPGQAYEQYF
cdr3_nt: TGTGCCACCTCCCCGGGACAGGCCTACGAGCAGTACTTC

d_call: .
j_call: TRBJ2-3
v_call: TRBV6-2/TRBV6-3
clone_size: .
cdr3_length: 15
cdr3_aa: CASSYRSGATDTQYF
cdr3_nt: TGTGCCAGCAGTTACCGATCAGGGGCGACAGATACGCAGTATTTT

d_call: .
j_call: TRBJ2-5
v_call: TRBV19
clone_size: few
cdr3_length: 13
cdr3_aa: CASTQGVGETQYF
cdr3_nt: TGTGCCAGTACGCAGGGCGTGGGAGAGACCCAGTACTTC

d_call: .
j_call: TRBJ2-3
v_call: TRBV3-1/TRBV3-2
clone_size: .
cdr3_length: 15
cdr3_aa: CASSQGLMLTDTQYF
cdr3_nt: TGTGCCAGCAGCCAAGGTCTAATGTTGACAGATACGCAGTATTTT

d_call: .
j_call: TRBJ2-5
v_call: TRBV12-3/TRBV12-4
clone_size: once
cdr3_length: 13
cdr3_aa: CASRAEGTETQYF
cdr3_nt: TGTGCCAGCAGGGCAGAGGGCACAGAGACCCAGTACTTC

d_call: TRBD2
j_call: TRBJ2-7
v_call: TRBV19
clone_size: .
cdr3_length: 16
cdr3_aa: CASSWTSGGVTYEQYF
cdr3_nt: TGTGCCAGTAGCTGGACTAGCGGGGGCGTTACCTACGAGCAGTACTTC

d_call: .
j_call: TRBJ1-1
v_call: TRBV29-1
clone_size: .
cdr3_length: 12
cdr3_aa: CSVFWGRSEAFF
cdr3_nt: TGCAGCGTTTTTTGGGGCCGCTCTGAAGCTTTCTTT

d_call: TRBD1
j_call: TRBJ2-7
v_call: TRBV30
clone_size: .
cdr3_length: 15
cdr3_aa: CAWSYRGLISYEQYF
cdr3_nt: TGTGCCTGGAGTTACAGGGGCCTGATCTCCTACGAGCAGTACTTC

d_call: .
j_call: TRBJ2-6
v_call: TRBV19
clone_size: .
cdr3_length: 15
cdr3_aa: CASSEFPAGANVLTF
cdr3_nt: TGTGCCAGTAGTGAATTTCCGGCTGGGGCCAACGTCCTGACTTTC

d_call: .
j_call: TRBJ2-3
v_call: TRBV29-1
clone_size: .
cdr3_length: 15
cdr3_aa: CSVNEPGGTGDTQYF
cdr3_nt: TGCAGCGTTAATGAACCGGGGGGCACAGGAGATACGCAGTATTTT

d_call: .
j_call: TRBJ1-1
v_call: TRBV6-5
clone_size: .
cdr3_length: 15
cdr3_aa: CASSHYGIPGPEAFF
cdr3_nt: TGTGCCAGCAGTCACTACGGGATACCCGGGCCTGAAGCTTTCTTT

d_call: .
j_call: TRBJ1-1
v_call: TRBV23-1
clone_size: once
cdr3_length: 14
cdr3_aa: CASSLPAQNTEAFF
cdr3_nt: TGCGCCAGCAGTCTACCGGCACAGAACACTGAAGCTTTCTTT

d_call: .
j_call: TRBJ1-5
v_call: TRBV24-1
clone_size: .
cdr3_length: 14
cdr3_aa: CATSDLGGNQPQHF
cdr3_nt: TGTGCCACCAGTGATTTGGGGGGTAATCAGCCCCAGCATTTT

d_call: TRBD2
j_call: TRBJ2-5
v_call: TRBV7-9
clone_size: .
cdr3_length: 16
cdr3_aa: CASSRRLAGAQETQYF
cdr3_nt: TGTGCCAGCAGCCGAAGACTAGCGGGGGCCCAAGAGACCCAGTACTTC

d_call: TRBD1
j_call: TRBJ2-7
v_call: TRBV5-8
clone_size: once
cdr3_length: 14
cdr3_aa: CASRRDRVKREQYF
cdr3_nt: TGTGCCAGTAGAAGGGACAGGGTCAAAAGGGAGCAGTACTTC

d_call: .
j_call: TRBJ1-3
v_call: TRBV28
clone_size: once
cdr3_length: 12
cdr3_aa: CASSSLTDTIYF
cdr3_nt: TGTGCCAGCAGTTCCCTCACGGACACCATATATTTT